The 24 T cell receptor beta chains below all came from one sample that was sequenced in a study of radiation and T cells in renal cell carcinoma. The time point here: blood 2 weeks post-SBRT. Treatment noted: 15 Gy SBRT to primary tumor, nephrectomy 4 weeks later. Sequencing used immunoSEQ multiplex PCR; TCRdb keeps in-frame clones, though not all of them. The sample lists more than 150,000 clones, roughly 87% occurring once. The source material was blood, sampled from a patient whose treatment included radiotherapy and nephrectomy. These receptors were obtained from a woman aged 45 to 65 with renal cell carcinoma.

CDR3 residues: CASSLGVRQPHTEAFF. Here the CDR3 DNA reads TGTGCCAGCAGCTTAGGTGTCCGACAGCCCCACACTGAAGCTTTCTTT. The rearrangement uses TRBV7-9 and TRBJ1-1; D possibly corresponds to TRBD1 (5 bases). The CDR3 is 16 amino acids. V lost 1 base and J 3 bases, leaving 15 bases between the germline ends. Germline V gives CDR1 SEHNR, CDR2 FQNEAQ (reference sequence).

This rearrangement joins TRBV11-2 to TRBJ2-7; weak D call: TRBD2 (6 bases). V lost 3 bases and J 4 bases, leaving 7 bases between the germline ends. This CDR3 region has 12 residues. CDR1 SGHAT and CDR2 FQNNGV come from the germline V gene. CDR3 in DNA: TGTGCCAGCAGCTTCGGGAGTTACGAGCAGTACTTC. It yields the protein CASSFGSYEQYF.

The CDR3 nucleotides read TGTGCCAGCAGCTTAATTGGGGCTGGCTACGAGCAGTACTTC. This sequence encodes CASSLIGAGYEQYF. V usage is TRBV11-2 and J usage is TRBJ2-7, with a weak D call TRBD1 (5 bases). The CDR3 has 14 amino acids. CDR1 is SGHAT and CDR2 is FQNNGV in the germline V gene. The ends were cut back, 2 bases at V and 3 bases at J, with 11 bases in the middle.

The rearrangement uses TRBV27 and TRBJ2-2; 7 bases map to TRBD1. Germline V lookup: CDR1 MNHEY, CDR2 SMNVEV (reference sequence). V was clipped by 3 bases and J by 1 base; unmatched bases: 2. The CDR3 is 15 amino acids. CDR3 loop: CASSFRTGNTGELFF. The CDR3 DNA reads TGTGCCAGCAGTTTCCGGACAGGGAACACCGGGGAGCTGTTTTTT.

The chain links TRBV4-1 to TRBJ2-7, with 10 bases that match TRBD2. CDR1 is MGHRA and CDR2 is YSYEKL in the germline V gene. Trimming removed 0 bases from V and 3 bases from J; junction bases left unmatched: 5. The CDR3 is made up of 16 amino acids. CDR3 residues: CASSQDPLAGVYEQYF. DNA for the CDR3: TGCGCCAGCAGCCAAGATCCCCTAGCGGGGGTCTACGAGCAGTACTTC.

The chain carries TRBV9 and TRBJ1-6, with D possibly matching TRBD1 (6 bases). V was pared by 0 bases and J by 5 bases, with 9 bases between. The CDR3 loop spans 15 amino acids. Germline loops: CDR1 SGDLS, CDR2 YYNGEE. The CDR3 region is CASSVGDIHNSPLHF. The CDR3 region has the DNA TGTGCCAGCAGCGTAGGGGACATTCATAATTCACCCCTCCACTTT.

V usage is TRBV7-6 and J usage is TRBJ2-7; 10 bases agree with TRBD2. Germline loops: CDR1 SGHVS, CDR2 FNYEAQ. Unmatched junction bases numbered 9, after V lost 5 bases and J lost 2 bases. There are 16 residues in the CDR3. CDR3 in DNA: TGTGCCAGCAGCAAAGGACTAGCGGAAAGAACCTACGAGCAGTACTTC. Translated, it gives CASSKGLAERTYEQYF.

The chain carries TRBV6-1 and TRBJ1-1; D is undetermined. Germline assignment: CDR1 MNHNS and CDR2 SASEGT. The V end was cut by 2 bases, the J end by 1 base, with 14 bases between. CDR3 size: 16 residues. CDR3 bases: TGTGCCAGCAGTGAACGTGGTGGGAGATGGAACACTGAAGCTTTCTTT. It translates to CASSERGGRWNTEAFF.

The rearrangement uses TRBV7-9 and TRBJ1-4; D is unclear. Trimming took 8 bases from V and 5 from J, leaving 18 bases between them. The CDR3 is 15 amino acids. Germline CDR1 is SEHNR and CDR2 is FQNEAQ (reference sequence). This CDR3 reads CASGPPGFENEKLFF. The CDR3 DNA reads as TGTGCCAGCGGCCCCCCTGGGTTTGAGAATGAAAAACTGTTTTTT.

The rearrangement uses TRBV5-4 and TRBJ1-2, with no clear D. Trimming pared 7 bases from V and 0 bases from J, leaving 16 bases between. Germline V gene data show CDR1 as SGHNT and CDR2 as YYREEE (reference sequence). The CDR3 is 15 residues long. CDR3 sequence (DNA): TGTGCCAGCCGCGGGGAAGTGATGTCTAACTATGGCTACACCTTC. Amino acids: CASRGEVMSNYGYTF.

This rearrangement joins TRBV5-5 to TRBJ2-3; 7 bases line up with TRBD2. V was pared by 4 bases and J by 0 bases, with 5 bases of the junction left unmatched. This CDR3 has 15 amino acids. The germline V gene has CDR1 SGHKS and CDR2 YYEKEE (reference sequence). This chain's CDR3 is CASSAGGGSTDTQYF. As DNA, the CDR3 is TGTGCCAGCAGCGCTGGCGGGGGAAGCACAGATACGCAGTATTTT.

This rearrangement joins TRBV18 to TRBJ1-2; 8 nucleotides agree with TRBD1. CDR1 and CDR2 (germline): KGHSH, LQKENI. This CDR3 is 14 amino acids long. J was trimmed by 6 bases and V by 2 bases; bases with no gene match: 5. CDR3 protein: CASSPNTGGDGYTF. The CDR3 bases are TGTGCCAGCTCACCAAACACAGGGGGAGATGGCTACACCTTC.

This chain links TRBV7-6 with TRBJ1-5, with D maybe TRBD1 (6 bases). The CDR3 loop spans 16 amino acids. Trimming left V 5 bases short and J 7 bases short, with 21 bases between. The germline gives CDR1 SGHVS, CDR2 FNYEAQ. CDR3 DNA sequence: TGTGCCAGCAGCCTCCGGGGGGGGCAAGCGGGCCAGCCCCAGCATTTT. Its protein is CASSLRGGQAGQPQHF.

Only one count was recorded for this clone. The chain is built from TRBV4-3 and TRBJ2-5; no reliable D call. Per germline, CDR1 LGHNA and CDR2 YSLEER. The CDR3 loop spans 19 amino acids. With 0 bases removed from V and 5 bases from J, the gap between germline ends came to 25 bases. The CDR3 bases are TGCGCCAGCAGCCAAGATTTCCGGCGCGGCAGCGAAAGGTGGGAGACCCAGTACTTC. Translating gives CASSQDFRRGSERWETQYF.

In this sample, this clone turned up a few times. The chain's CDR3 is CASSLPGTPYEQYF. The CDR3, as DNA: TGTGCCAGCAGTTTGCCCGGGACGCCGTACGAGCAGTACTTC. J is TRBJ2-7 and V is TRBV6-5; D is tentatively TRBD1 or TRBD2 (5 bases each). The CDR3 runs to 14 residues. Trimming cost V 4 bases and J 4 bases, with 14 bases left between them. Looked up from germline, CDR1 is MNHEY and CDR2 is SVGAGI.

The chain uses TRBV5-1 and TRBJ1-2, with TRBD1 matching 10 bases. The CDR3 extends over 14 amino acids. Per the germline V gene, CDR1 is SGHRS and CDR2 is YFSETQ. Unmatched junction bases numbered 4, after V lost 2 bases and J lost 6 bases. CDR3 sequence reads: CASSFAGTGDGYTF. The CDR3 region has the DNA TGCGCCAGCAGCTTTGCCGGGACAGGGGATGGCTACACCTTC.

The chain couples TRBV5-1 to TRBJ1-4; D not resolved. Trimming shortened V by 1 base and J by 7 bases, and 17 bases separated the two germline ends. CDR3 size: 16 residues. In germline, CDR1 is SGHRS, CDR2 YFSETQ. The CDR3 spells CASSLPPGDDGEKLFF. The CDR3 DNA reads as TGCGCCAGCAGCTTGCCACCGGGCGACGATGGTGAAAAACTGTTTTTT.

This rearrangement joins TRBV4-1 to TRBJ2-7; 7 bases map to TRBD1. The germline V gene has CDR1 MGHRA and CDR2 YSYEKL. The CDR3 extends over 12 amino acids. With 2 bases clipped from V and 6 bases from J, the junction kept 1 base outside the gene matches. The CDR3 coding sequence is TGCGCCAGCAGCCAAACAGGGGCCGAGCAGTACTTC. It is translated as CASSQTGAEQYF.

V usage is TRBV29-1 and J usage is TRBJ1-1, with D unclear. Germline V lookup: CDR1 SQVTM, CDR2 ANQGSEA. V dropped 2 bases and J dropped 3 bases, with 13 bases sitting between them. This CDR3 region has 14 residues. CDR3 residues: CSVERWSGDTEAFF. CDR3 nucleotides: TGCAGCGTTGAACGATGGAGCGGTGACACTGAAGCTTTCTTT. The complete variable domain, with remaining parts taken from reference TRBV29-1 and TRBJ1-1, reads SAVISQKPSRDICQRGTSLTIQCQVDSQVTMMFWYRQQPGQSLTLIATANQGSEATYESGFVIDKFPISRPNLTFSTLTVSNMSPEDSSIYLCSVERWSGDTEAFFGQGTRLTVV.

The chain is built from TRBV29-1 and TRBJ2-3, with a possible D match to TRBD2 (6 bases). The CDR3 is made up of 15 amino acids. Germline-derived CDR1 and CDR2 are SQVTM and ANQGSEA. Trimming took off 6 bases at V and 0 bases at J, with 16 bases between the two ends. CDR3 residues: CSVALLASSTDTQYF. The CDR3 DNA reads as TGCAGCGTCGCCCTCCTAGCGTCTAGCACAGATACGCAGTATTTT.

CDR3 in DNA: TGCGCCAGCAGCCTCGACAGGGCCTCACCCCTCCACTTT. It specifies CASSLDRASPLHF. The rearrangement joins TRBV5-1 to TRBJ1-6; 7 bases line up with TRBD1. Germline V lookup: CDR1 SGHRS, CDR2 YFSETQ. This CDR3 is 13 amino acids long. V lost 4 bases and J lost 10; bases outside the gene matches: 5. The complete variable domain, with remaining parts taken from reference TRBV5-1 and TRBJ1-6, reads KAGVTQTPRYLIKTRGQQVTLSCSPISGHRSVSWYQQTPGQGLQFLFEYFSETQRNKGNFPGRFSGRQFSNSRSEMNVSTLELGDSALYLCASSLDRASPLHFGNGTRLTVT.

V and J are TRBV19 and TRBJ2-3; 8 bases map to TRBD2. The CDR3 is 13 amino acids. The V gene end was trimmed by 6 bases and the J gene end by 1 base; junction bases not matched to a gene: 0. In germline, CDR1 is LNHDA, CDR2 SQIVND (reference sequence). This CDR3 reads CASRRGGTDTQYF. The CDR3 DNA is TGTGCCAGTAGGCGGGGGGGCACAGATACGCAGTATTTT. Full variable domain (missing parts from reference TRBV19 and TRBJ2-3): DGGITQSPKYLFRKEGQNVTLSCEQNLNHDAMYWYRQDPGQGLRLIYYSQIVNDFQKGDIAEGYSVSREKKESFPLTVTSAQKNPTAFYLCASRRGGTDTQYFGPGTRLTVL.

The chain couples TRBV18 to TRBJ2-1, with D tentatively TRBD1 (6 bases). This CDR3 is built from 14 residues. Trimming shortened V by 5 bases and J by 2 bases, and 10 bases separated the two germline ends. CDR1 and CDR2 (germline): KGHSH, LQKENI. CDR3 sequence reads: CASSNRVPYNEQFF. The CDR3 DNA is TGTGCCAGCTCAAACAGGGTACCCTACAATGAGCAGTTCTTC.

CDR3 region: CASREQMNTEAFF. The CDR3 DNA is TGTGCCAGCAGAGAACAGATGAACACTGAAGCTTTCTTT. V usage is TRBV7-3 and J usage is TRBJ1-1; D not resolved. Germline loops: CDR1 SGHTA, CDR2 FQGTGA. Trimming pared 6 bases from V and 0 bases from J, leaving 8 bases between. This CDR3 has 13 amino acids.